The entry that follows covers one T cell receptor (beta chain) sequence. The data stem from a study of T cell responses to AZD1222 COVID-19 vaccine. This table comes from immunoSEQ multiplex PCR, and its TCRdb copy is limited to in-frame clones, with some not included. The sample consists of 130,000 or so clones, more than 85% of them appearing once. The CDR3 is 15 residues long. Germline V gene sequence: CDR1 LGHNA, CDR2 YNFKEQ. The ends lost 1 base at V and 0 bases at J; junction bases unmatched: 3. The chain uses TRBV4-2 and TRBJ2-7; 7 positions agree with TRBD2. Specimen: peripheral blood, collected on day 0 of AZD1222 vaccination. The TCR was taken from an adult in good health. DNA for the CDR3: TGTGCCAGCAGCCAAGGGGGCGGGAGCTCCTACGAGCAGTACTTC. This encodes CASSQGGGSSYEQYF.